This TCR beta chain was identified during a study of cytomegalovirus exposure and HLA in healthy donors (dated by TCRdb to 2016 to 2017). Regarding the complete study: An earlier analysis of 587 of the donors reported over 250 Gb of sequence data and approximately 120 million unique TCR beta sequences obtained from some 170 million T cells. Typing coverage varied by locus: roughly 629-640 donors for A, B, C, DRB1 and DQB1; around 560 for DQA1; approximately 610 for DPA1; about 450 for DPB1. An early release that covered some 640 HLA-typed donors contained approximately 300 gigabases of sequencing data and 75 million to 100 million unique TCR sequences. In an earlier analysis of a few hundred of the donors, high-throughput TCR beta sequencing was used to judge whether each TCR beta V gene segment behaved as functional or pseudogenic. In addition to the first cohort of several hundred subjects, a separate validation cohort of approximately 130 different subjects was used. To study patterns of TCR occurrence, a later analysis re-analyzed previously published TCR beta repertoires from 550 to 800 donors and added high-resolution HLA genotyping. In a later genetic analysis, genome-wide SNP genotypes for about three fifths of the roughly 670 donors were used, and that subset was treated as a discovery cohort. On average, 235,054 unique TCR beta nucleotide sequences were sequenced per donor among fewer than 500 genotyped donors of the cohort, with roughly 18% of those sequences being non-productive. Class I and class II HLA loci were covered by the typing at four-digit resolution. The aim of the study was to test whether cataloging public T cell receptors could identify signatures of past pathogen exposure. A handful of DR-DQ haplotypes were handled as single units for association and clustering because linkage in the cohort was strong. All discovery cohort repertoires had been generated on a single sequencing platform. The study profiled the T cell repertoires of 550 to 700 subjects by immunosequencing and related them to cytomegalovirus serostatus. The genetic ancestry cluster associated with self-reported Caucasian donors included 70% to 85% of the roughly 360 genotyped donors. Donor age, sex, ethnicity and CMV serostatus were compiled alongside the repertoire data. To predict cytomegalovirus infection status, the study combined high-throughput TCR immunosequencing, statistical association of individual TCRs with disease status, and machine learning. The later analysis used no new phenotypic data to find candidate immune exposures, relying instead on TCR beta sequences and their occurrence across donors.

Points the paper makes about the study in general: A further reported finding was that TCR beta sequences accurately predicted the HLA-A and HLA-B alleles for most subjects in the first cohort. Across donors, most TCR sequences were observed very rarely, whereas some public TCRs were present in many individuals. The earlier analysis of 450 to 700 of the donors excluded 15 to 20 rarely observed V segments, including chromosome 9 orphons, because counts were too low. Because HLA typing was missing for some donors at each locus, association tests included only the typed subset. The cohort was sequenced for TCR beta chains only, and without alpha or paired-chain data the features that could be detected were limited. Broadly in line with IMGT annotations, most TCR beta V segments showed up in productive rearrangements about 87% or about 30% of the time in an earlier analysis of about 500 of the donors. Sequencing depth was assumed to be roughly uniform across donors in the presence/absence analyses, though that assumption may not hold. The authors suggested that the approach could potentially be generalized to other disease states and immunological phenotypes. According to a later analysis, most CMV-associated TCR beta chains appeared to be HLA-restricted, and the HLA associations seemed to be driven largely by CMV exposure. A total of 150 or so TCR beta chains were listed by the study as associated with cytomegalovirus. A few of the identified cytomegalovirus-associated TCR beta chains were confirmed in vitro to be specific for cytomegalovirus antigens. When HLA alleles, especially DR and DQ, strongly co-occurred, TCR associations were difficult to assign to individual alleles. In both the original and validation cohorts, the classifier was reported to diagnose cytomegalovirus status with high specificity and sensitivity. Because the 87-base-pair reads could not distinguish some IMGT-functional V segments, including TRBV6-2 and TRBV6-3, those segments were excluded. A later analysis associated 15,000 or so TCR beta sequences with specific HLA alleles at a false discovery rate of 0.05. In a later analysis, the rate of TCR association differed among HLA loci, with DRB1 alleles having the most associated TCRs and HLA-C alleles having the fewest. In a later analysis, HLA-associated TCR beta chains were found to be more clonally expanded and to have lower generation probabilities than equally common non-associated chains. A later genetic analysis reported fewer N-insertions in productive TCRs among donors in an Asian-associated ancestry cluster than the approximately 700-donor mean. According to a later analysis, parvovirus B19, influenza, CMV and Epstein-Barr virus appeared linked to several top co-occurrence clusters. The only immune exposure information available for the cohort was CMV serostatus. Linkage disequilibrium might explain the correlated functional status among segregating V segments, but an unknown experimental factor could not be excluded. The sequencing pipeline was judged likely to have produced a cluster of highly shared sequence variants as a technical artifact. An association between a missense DCLRE1C variant and V-gene and J-gene trimming of TCR beta chains was found in a later genetic analysis and replicated in an independent cohort.

This clone was seen more than once but under ten times. Its specific antigen is unknown. Base qualities are not recorded, but no much larger clone differs from it by a single base. The CDR3 numbers 16 residues from cysteine through phenylalanine. Only the CDR3 DNA stays, 48 bases, in frame from base 1. The germline V gene encodes CDR1 SNHLY and CDR2 FYNNEI. V lost 1 base and J lost 0 bases; the stretch between them is 10 bases long. The library was built by means of the immunoSEQ multiplex PCR assay. A mixture of 60 forward primers for TCR Vbeta segments and 13 reverse primers for TCR Jbeta segments was used in the multiplex PCR. The CDR3 region of rearranged TCR beta genes was amplified from genomic DNA by a multiplex PCR assay. The Illumina HiSeq System was used to sequence the amplified TCR beta libraries as 87-base-pair reads. The paper's processing steps were these. Across the 670 or so repertoires, a later analysis counted 80 million or so unique TCR beta chains, around 11 million of which were shared by at least two donors. A nearest-neighbor algorithm error-corrected the raw reads and collapsed the reads into unique sequences, merging closely related sequences to remove PCR and sequencing errors. Alignment of CDR3 sequences to IMGT reference sequences was used to assign V, D and J gene segments. For a sequence to be retained, a match of at least six nucleotides to both a V gene segment and a J gene segment was required. A rearrangement was called productive if the CDR3 had no stop codons and remained in frame with V and J, and every other rearrangement was called non-productive. CDR3 was defined by IMGT convention, running from the second conserved V-encoded cysteine to the conserved J-encoded phenylalanine. The earlier analysis of more than 450 of the donors excluded sequences that lacked an unambiguous match to a single V gene segment. An earlier analysis of 450 to 650 of the donors called V segments functional above 56.7% productive rearrangements and segregating when the between-donor standard deviation exceeded 5%. A statistical classification framework was developed to diagnose cytomegalovirus status using the catalog of TCR beta chain sequences. In a later analysis, V and J genes were assigned by comparing TCR nucleotide sequences against IMGT/GENE-DB human TR gene sequences. A later analysis assigned CDR3 sequences and most-parsimonious VDJ recombination scenarios with the TCRdist pipeline. In a later analysis, each TCR beta chain was defined by its CDR3 amino acid sequence together with its V-gene family, and reads without a unique V-gene family were excluded. As a way to deal with suspected cross-contamination and a sequencing artifact, a later analysis dropped roughly 620 nucleotide sequences that were highly shared and had low generation probability. In a later analysis, a clonal expansion index for each public chain was calculated from normalized within-repertoire ranks of inferred template counts. In a later analysis, generation probabilities were computed using a VDJ recombination model fitted to out-of-frame rearrangements, and the results were checked against IGoR. In a later analysis, hypergeometric tests were used to score TCR-TCR, TCR-HLA and TCR-CMV co-occurrence, with a repertoire-size bias correction applied to TCR pairs. A later analysis estimated false discovery rates by permuting HLA or CMV assignments 20 times. In a later analysis, co-occurring TCRs were grouped using DBSCAN, with TCRdist sequence similarity added in when clustering inside HLA-allele-positive subsets. Repertoires with fewer than 30,000 or more than 120,000 public chains were left out of co-occurrence clustering, as were a few repertoires with anomalous nucleotide sharing. The table comes from immuneACCESS by way of TCRdb, which keeps in-frame sequences with V and J called. Part of the clones is missing from these tables; in studies checked, under half for an unresolved V gene and the rest for unknown reasons. Clone size and the V and J calls come from that table; the DNA yielded D and trimming. In all, the sample holds more than 85,000 clones, and 73% of those were seen once. Around 8.1% of the sample is held by the ten biggest clonotypes.

In total, approximately 690 healthy bone marrow donors made up the cohort. Cohort members were all nominally healthy when sampled, although unrecorded immune exposures were likely present. The donor tested CMV seronegative, placing the donor among the roughly 340 seronegative members of the cohort. Every donor gave a peripheral blood sample, and the peripheral blood mononuclear cells from that sample were used for TCR beta sequencing. Genomic DNA was extracted from the blood cell samples with the Qiagen DNeasy Blood Extraction Kit. The source material was PBMCs. The clonotype comes from a man aged 35-49 years in good health and CMV-seronegative. The chain uses TRBV2 and TRBJ2-1; TRBD1 is perhaps the D gene, given 5 matching bases. CDR3 reads: CASSEVRASSYNEQFF. The bases read TGTGCCAGCAGTGAAGTCAGGGCGAGCTCCTACAATGAGCAGTTCTTC. When the CDR3 is completed using the reference TRBV2 and TRBJ2-1 genes on either side, the full variable domain is EPEVTQTPSHQVTQMGQEVILRCVPISNHLYFYWYRQILGQKVEFLVSFYNNEISEKSEIFDDQFSVERPDGSNFTLKIRSTKLEDSAMYFCASSEVRASSYNEQFFGPGTRLTVL.